The rows below give T cell receptor beta chains drawn from one sample of a study of shared clonotypes between healthy human individuals. Data came from immunoSEQ multiplex PCR; TCRdb stores just in-frame clones and leaves some out. In the table there are about 92,000 clones, 68% of which are singletons. Sequenced sample: memory CD8+ T cells sorted from blood. Source of these receptors: a man aged 25 to 40 in good health. Each CDR3 is given with its conserved first and last residue. D genes are given only for firm matches. Only some rows state a clone size, as once, few, many or a class for expanded clones.

D gene,J gene,clone size,V gene,CDR3 protein,CDR3 DNA
.,TRBJ1-2,.,TRBV19,CASSPFPTRYGYTF,TGTGCCAGTAGTCCCTTCCCCACCCGCTATGGCTACACCTTC
TRBD1,TRBJ2-7,.,TRBV19,CASSDLGQGVSEQYF,TGTGCCAGTAGTGACCTGGGACAGGGCGTCTCCGAGCAGTACTTC
TRBD2,TRBJ2-5,.,TRBV7-2,CASSFRLAGEGTQYF,TGTGCCAGCAGCTTCAGGCTAGCGGGAGAGGGGACCCAGTACTTC
.,TRBJ2-7,.,TRBV5-5,CASSFPTTGRSPYEQYF,TGTGCCAGCAGCTTCCCCACAACTGGCAGGTCCCCCTACGAGCAGTACTTC
.,TRBJ2-2,.,TRBV15,CATRTHTDTGELFF,TGTGCCACCCGGACTCATACCGACACCGGGGAGCTGTTTTTT
TRBD1,TRBJ2-4,.,TRBV5-1,CASSPQTGGGNIQYF,TGCGCCAGCAGCCCTCAGACAGGGGGCGGAAACATTCAGTACTTC
.,TRBJ2-3,.,TRBV27,CASSSTGRLGDTQYF,TGTGCCAGCAGTTCCACAGGGCGGTTGGGAGATACGCAGTATTTT
.,TRBJ2-1,.,TRBV5-4,CASSLGHPVSSYNEQFF,TGTGCCAGCAGCTTGGGCCACCCGGTAAGCTCCTACAATGAGCAGTTCTTC
TRBD1,TRBJ2-1,.,TRBV25-1,CASSDPTGVTDNEQFF,TGTGCCAGCAGTGACCCAACAGGGGTCACTGACAATGAGCAGTTCTTC
TRBD1,TRBJ2-1,.,TRBV4-3,CASSQDHSGTGGSYNEQFF,TGCGCCAGCAGCCAAGATCACTCCGGGACAGGGGGATCCTACAATGAGCAGTTCTTC
.,TRBJ2-7,many,TRBV5-6,CASSLVGFYEQYF,TGTGCCAGCAGCTTGGTTGGGTTCTACGAGCAGTACTTC
.,TRBJ1-2,.,TRBV18,CASSPSGGAIVDYGYTF,TGTGCCAGCTCACCATCCGGCGGGGCGATAGTGGACTATGGCTACACCTTC
TRBD1,TRBJ2-1,many,TRBV28,CASSLGGQANEQFF,TGTGCCAGCAGTTTAGGGGGACAGGCTAATGAGCAGTTCTTC
.,TRBJ1-5,.,TRBV19,CASSIDLWDQPQHF,TGTGCCAGTAGTATAGATCTATGGGATCAGCCCCAGCATTTT
TRBD1,TRBJ1-2,few,TRBV7-6,CASSLASTGYGYTF,TGTGCCAGCAGCTTAGCGTCGACAGGGTATGGCTACACCTTC
TRBD2,TRBJ2-5,.,TRBV15,CATSRRAGEETQYF,TGTGCCACCAGCAGGAGAGCGGGAGAAGAGACCCAGTACTTC
TRBD2,TRBJ2-7,once,TRBV19,CASSIGGLVVDEQYF,TGTGCCAGTAGTATTGGGGGACTAGTAGTCGACGAGCAGTACTTC
.,TRBJ1-4,.,TRBV10-1,CASQTGKGEKLFF,TGCGCCAGCCAAACAGGGAAGGGTGAAAAACTGTTTTTT
TRBD1,TRBJ2-5,.,TRBV28,CASSHQTGSGWETQYF,TGTGCCAGCAGTCACCAGACAGGGTCGGGTTGGGAGACCCAGTACTTC
.,TRBJ2-2,few,TRBV6-4,CASSVGGETGELFF,TGTGCCAGCAGTGTGGGGGGAGAGACCGGGGAGCTGTTTTTT
.,TRBJ2-1,.,TRBV6-5,CASSYGASAYNEQFF,TGTGCCAGCAGTTACGGAGCTAGCGCCTACAATGAGCAGTTCTTC
.,TRBJ2-1,.,TRBV20-1,CSAFRGNEQFF,TGCAGTGCGTTTAGGGGGAATGAGCAGTTCTTC
.,TRBJ2-2,few,TRBV7-9,CASSPSTGELFF,TGTGCCAGCAGCCCGAGCACCGGGGAGCTGTTTTTT
.,TRBJ2-3,.,TRBV29-1,CSVEDRLTGSTDTQYF,TGCAGCGTTGAAGACCGACTCACGGGTAGCACAGATACGCAGTATTTT
.,TRBJ1-5,.,TRBV19,CASKGEGSNQPQHF,TGTGCCTCAAAAGGGGAGGGTAGCAATCAGCCCCAGCATTTT
.,TRBJ2-7,.,TRBV27,CASSLEEPHVYEQYF,TGTGCCAGCAGTTTGGAAGAGCCCCACGTCTACGAGCAGTACTTC
TRBD1,TRBJ1-1,.,TRBV27,CASSLQLAGGRGQAFF,TGTGCCAGCAGTCTCCAACTTGCAGGGGGTAGGGGGCAAGCTTTCTTT
.,TRBJ2-2,.,TRBV4-1,CASSQFPGRNTGELFF,TGCGCCAGCAGCCAATTTCCCGGGCGGAACACCGGGGAGCTGTTTTTT
.,TRBJ2-1,.,TRBV4-1,CASSQELNSYNEQFF,TGCGCCAGCAGCCAAGAGCTAAACTCCTACAATGAGCAGTTCTTC